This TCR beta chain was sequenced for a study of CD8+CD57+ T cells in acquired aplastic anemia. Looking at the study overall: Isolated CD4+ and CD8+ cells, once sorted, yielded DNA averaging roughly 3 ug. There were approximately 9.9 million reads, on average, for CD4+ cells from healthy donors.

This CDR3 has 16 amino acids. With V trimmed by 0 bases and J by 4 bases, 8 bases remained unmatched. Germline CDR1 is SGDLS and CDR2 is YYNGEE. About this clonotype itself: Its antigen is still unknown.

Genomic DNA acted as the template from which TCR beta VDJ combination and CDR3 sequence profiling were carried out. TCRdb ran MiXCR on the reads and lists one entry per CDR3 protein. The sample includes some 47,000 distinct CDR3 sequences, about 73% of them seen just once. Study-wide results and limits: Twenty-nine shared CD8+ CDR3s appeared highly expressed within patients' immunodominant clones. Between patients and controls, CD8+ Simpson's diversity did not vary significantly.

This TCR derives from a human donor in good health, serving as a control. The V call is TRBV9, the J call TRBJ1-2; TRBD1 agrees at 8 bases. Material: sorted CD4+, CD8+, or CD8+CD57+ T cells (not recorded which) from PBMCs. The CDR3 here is CASSVEAGGAGYGYTF. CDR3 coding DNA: TGTGCCAGCAGCGTAGAAGCAGGGGGCGCCGGCTATGGCTACACCTTC.